This TCR beta chain was documented in a study of neurological immune-mediated disorders. Study observations and caveats: TCR clonal expansion peaked in HTLV-1-associated myelopathy patients and was lowest in multiple sclerosis patients. None of the CDR3 amino acid sequences found in expanded clones was shared across subjects. This suggests that the TCR-beta repertoires were private in all groups.

Synthesis of cDNA was accomplished via 5'RACE employing 10-nucleotide random UMIs. A single record per CDR3 protein comes from TCRdb applying MiXCR to the 5' RACE reads. This sample has about 29,000 distinct CDR3 sequences, with roughly 12% found just once. V lost 6 bases, J lost 6 bases, and 15 bases lay in between. CDR3 length: 14 residues. 2 million unsorted PBMCs were stored in RNAlater at -80 °C before RNA extraction. This clonotype was counted at least ten times. Antigen unknown. This TCR was recovered from a man aged 60 to 69 in good health. The chain combines TRBV12-3 or TRBV12-4 with TRBJ2-1; D may be TRBD2 (6 bases). The material sequenced was PBMCs. CDR3 coding DNA: TGTGCCAGCAGAAGAGCGGGTTCCATCAATGAGCAGTTCTTC. Its translation: CASRRAGSINEQFF.